The source of this T cell receptor (beta chain) is a study of kidney transplant recipient with SARS-CoV-2 infection. TCRdb re-called the reads through MiXCR, storing one row per CDR3 protein. The sample contains about 250,000 distinct CDR3 sequences, roughly 26% of which appear only once. This clonotype was observed many times. This clonotype was obtained from a male patient in his 30s who had COVID-19 and was a kidney transplant recipient. A share of the T cells may be of graft donor origin. This material consisted of a blood sample, taken at baseline and on roughly day 120 from a kidney transplant recipient.

In DNA form, the CDR3 reads TGTGCCAGCAGCAGGAAGTTTCCCATTTCAGGCTTGACCGGGGAGCTGTTTTTT. Protein: CASSRKFPISGLTGELFF. The rearrangement links TRBV3-1 to TRBJ2-2; D unresolved. The V and J ends lost 5 bases and 5 bases respectively, with 24 bases between them. This CDR3 has 18 amino acids. Germline CDR1 is LGHDT and CDR2 is YNNKEL (reference sequence). Looking up the rest from reference TRBV3-1 and TRBJ2-2 gives the full variable domain: DTAVSQTPKYLVTQMGNDKSIKCEQNLGHDTMYWYKQDSKKFLKIMFSYNNKELIINETVPNRFSPKSPDKAHLNLHINSLELGDSAVYFCASSRKFPISGLTGELFFGEGSRLTVL.